The 3 T cell receptor beta chains below come from one sample, sequenced in a study of cytotoxic CD8 clonotypes in ibrutinib-treated CLL. Produced via immunoSEQ multiplex PCR; TCRdb's table is partial and in-frame only. Here the sample spans fewer than 300,000 clones, 65% to 85% being singletons. The source material was PBMCs, sampled at disease progression, from a patient treated with ibrutinib. The receptors come from a human donor with chronic lymphocytic leukemia.

The chain links TRBV2 to TRBJ1-4; no firm D call. The CDR3 contains 14 residues. The germline CDR1 and CDR2 sequences are SNHLY and FYNNEI. V dropped 5 bases and J dropped 5 bases, with 12 bases sitting between them. Here the CDR3 reads CASSFNYHNEKLFF. For the CDR3, the DNA is TGTGCCAGCAGTTTTAACTATCACAATGAAAAACTGTTTTTT.

This clone was detected only once. The chain couples TRBV10-3 to TRBJ1-6; no clear D gene. This CDR3 is built from 13 residues. Germline values: CDR1 ENHRY, CDR2 SYGVKD. Trimming took 5 bases from V and 7 from J, leaving 9 bases between them. The CDR3 coding sequence is TGTGCCATCAGTTCTGGGCCCAATTCACCCCTCCACTTT. Translation: CAISSGPNSPLHF.

This chain uses TRBV7-9 with TRBJ2-7, with 11 bases matching TRBD2. The CDR3 is 14 amino acids. Germline CDR1 reads SEHNR; CDR2 reads FQNEAQ (reference sequence). The V and J ends lost 1 base and 5 bases, in that order; junction bases with no gene match: 1. CDR3 nucleotide sequence: TGTGCCAGCAGCTTAGTGACTAGCGGGAACGAGCAGTACTTC. This translates into CASSLVTSGNEQYF.